This TCR beta chain was found in a study of cytomegalovirus exposure and HLA in healthy donors. Study at large: The same platform was used for the 130 or so validation repertoires as for the approximately 630 first-cohort repertoires, as reported in a later analysis. General observations from the study: Specificity for CMV antigens was confirmed in vitro for a few of the CMV-associated chains. Cytomegalovirus-associated TCR beta chains were listed, numbering 150 to 200. Rarity held for most TCR sequences, but there were some public TCRs that occurred in many donors.

V lost 6 bases and J lost 4; bases outside the gene matches: 4. The germline CDR1 and CDR2 sequences are MRHNA and SNTAGT. The CDR3 runs 13 residues. Note on this clone: What it binds is unknown.

Data came from immunoSEQ multiplex PCR; TCRdb stores just in-frame clones and leaves some out. The sample has around 120,000 clones; 70% to 90% are singletons. The rearrangement links TRBV6-4 to TRBJ1-1; 8 bases match TRBD1. The sequenced sample was PBMCs. The clonotype comes from a woman aged 18-35 years in good health and CMV-seronegative. Here the CDR3 reads CASSQGATTEAFF. The CDR3 DNA follows: TGTGCCAGCAGCCAGGGGGCGACCACTGAAGCTTTCTTT.